The present entry profiles one T cell receptor (beta chain) with its context. The antigen remains undetermined. Unique molecular identifiers were attached to individual cDNA molecules within the library. One entry per CDR3 protein results from TCRdb running MiXCR on the RACE reads. This table has nearly 80,000 distinct CDR3 sequences, about 9.3% appearing once. This entry comes from a study of human T cells and chemical hapten exposure. About the study: Weekly scalp doses of diphenylcyclopropenone were given to patients during the roughly 25-week study. Slight volume differences across pooled libraries mainly accounted for varying per-sample TCR yields.

The CDR3 spans 15 residues. Germline CDR1 LGHNA, CDR2 YNFKEQ. Trimming cost V 0 bases and J 2 bases, with 11 bases left between them. Study results and limitations: Having alopecia, donors may respond immunologically unlike healthy people.

Time point: patch test 1, 2 weeks after DPC sensitization. Treatment defined: therapeutic diphenylcyclopropenone sensitization with weekly scalp DPC. The sequencing used whole blood, collected in connection with sensitization to the hapten diphenylcyclopropenone (DPC). The chain is built from TRBV4-2 and TRBJ2-7; no firm D call. The receptor comes from a woman aged 45-65 years with alopecia areata. Some clones in this sample may be carry-over from other donors' samples. The CDR3 DNA reads TGTGCCAGCAGCCAAGATACCTCGGATCCCTACGAGCAGTACTTC. It specifies CASSQDTSDPYEQYF.